This T cell receptor (beta chain) appears in the sequencing data of a study of response to subunit inactivated influenza vaccine. CDR1 and CDR2 from the germline V gene are SGDLS and YYNGEE. This CDR3 has 14 residues. TCRdb called the RT-PCR reads again in MiXCR, with one record for every CDR3 protein. The sample records approximately 480,000 distinct CDR3 sequences, about 10% being singletons. Comment on this clonotype: A junction end diverges from the germline sequence, so it may reflect a read error.

The material was PBMCs from blood, obtained more than 35 days after vaccination. The chain links TRBV9 to TRBJ2-3; weak D call: TRBD2 (5 bases). The clonotype was recovered from a man in his fifties or sixties who received an inactivated influenza vaccine. For the CDR3, the DNA is TGTGCCAGTGGGAAGGACTTCGGCACAAATACGCAGTATTTT. Protein sequence: CASGKDFGTNTQYF. The whole variable domain, filled in from reference TRBV9 and TRBJ2-3, reads DSGVTQTPKHLITATGQRVTLRCSPRSGDLSVYWYQQSLDQGLQFLIQYYNGEERAKGNILERFSAQQFPDLHSELNLSSLELGDSALYFCASGKDFGTNTQYFGPGTRLTVL.